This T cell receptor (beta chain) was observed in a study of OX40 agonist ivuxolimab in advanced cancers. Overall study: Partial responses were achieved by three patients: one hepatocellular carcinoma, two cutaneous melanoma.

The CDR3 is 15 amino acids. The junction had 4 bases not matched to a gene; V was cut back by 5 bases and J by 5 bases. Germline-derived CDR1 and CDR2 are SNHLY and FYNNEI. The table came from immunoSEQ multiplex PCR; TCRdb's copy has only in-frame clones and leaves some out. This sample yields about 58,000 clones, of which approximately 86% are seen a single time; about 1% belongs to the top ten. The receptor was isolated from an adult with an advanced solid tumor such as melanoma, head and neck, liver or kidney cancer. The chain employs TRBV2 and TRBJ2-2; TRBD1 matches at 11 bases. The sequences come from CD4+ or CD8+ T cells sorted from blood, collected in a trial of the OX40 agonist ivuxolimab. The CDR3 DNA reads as TGTGCCAGCAGTCAGGACAGGGGGCTGACCGGGGAGCTGTTTTTT. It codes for CASSQDRGLTGELFF. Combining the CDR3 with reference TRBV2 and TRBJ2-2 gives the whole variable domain EPEVTQTPSHQVTQMGQEVILRCVPISNHLYFYWYRQILGQKVEFLVSFYNNEISEKSEIFDDQFSVERPDGSNFTLKIRSTKLEDSAMYFCASSQDRGLTGELFFGEGSRLTVL.